Listed below are T cell receptor beta chains from one sample, sequenced in a study of early T cells in non-severe SARS-CoV-2 infection. MiXCR, run by TCRdb on the 5' RACE reads, gives a single entry per CDR3 protein. This sample has about 59,000 distinct CDR3 sequences; roughly 13% occur once, and the top ten carry almost 9.5%. The input for sequencing was whole blood, taken at baseline. The source is an adult who was a healthcare worker with PCR-confirmed SARS-CoV-2 infection or an uninfected control (not recorded which). CDR3s include the opening cysteine and the closing phenylalanine or tryptophan. Fields, in order: D gene, V gene, clone size, J gene, CDR3 length, CDR3 protein, CDR3 DNA. D genes are given only for firm matches. Part of the rows lack a size; the others show once, few, many or a class for expanded clones.

NA	TRBV5-1	many	TRBJ2-7	13	CASSFRVSYEQYF	TGCGCCAGCAGCTTTCGGGTATCGTACGAGCAGTACTTC
NA	TRBV3-1	few	TRBJ1-2	17	CASSQWAQGRVYYGYTF	TGTGCCAGCAGCCAATGGGCACAGGGTAGGGTTTACTATGGCTACACCTTC
NA	TRBV4-3	few	TRBJ1-1	14	CASSQVEGNTEAFF	TGCGCCAGCAGCCAAGTCGAAGGAAACACTGAAGCTTTCTTT
NA	TRBV7-9	few	TRBJ2-7	14	CASSLVQGSHEQYF	TGTGCCAGCAGCTTAGTCCAGGGAAGCCACGAGCAGTACTTC
NA	TRBV7-2	NA	TRBJ2-1	13	CASSQGRTNEQFF	TGTGCCAGCAGCCAAGGACGGACTAATGAGCAGTTCTTC
NA	TRBV29-1	NA	TRBJ2-7	11	CSVEVTDEQYF	TGCAGCGTTGAAGTGACAGACGAGCAGTACTTC
NA	TRBV28	NA	TRBJ1-4	14	CASSRPPFGEKLFF	TGTGCCAGCAGTCGCCCCCCCTTTGGAGAAAAACTGTTTTTT
TRBD1	TRBV11-3	few	TRBJ2-1	17	CASSAPDGTGVGNEQFF	TGTGCCAGCAGCGCCCCCGATGGGACAGGGGTGGGCAATGAGCAGTTCTTC
NA	TRBV7-2	few	TRBJ2-4	14	CASSLGRSRNIQYF	TGTGCCAGCAGCTTAGGCAGAAGCAGAAACATTCAGTACTTC
NA	TRBV20-1	few	TRBJ2-5	11	CSARDRETQYF	TGCAGTGCTAGAGATCGGGAGACCCAGTACTTC
NA	TRBV29-1	many	TRBJ1-3	14	CSVETALSGNTIYF	TGCAGCGTTGAGACCGCGCTCTCTGGAAACACCATATATTTT
NA	TRBV7-2	NA	TRBJ2-1	14	CASSTGRIYNEQFF	TGTGCCAGCAGCACGGGGCGGATCTACAATGAGCAGTTCTTC
NA	TRBV28	many	TRBJ2-1	15	CASSPAPGAYNEQFF	TGTGCCAGCAGTCCGGCACCTGGGGCCTACAATGAGCAGTTCTTC
NA	TRBV6-2/TRBV6-3	few	TRBJ2-7	13	CASIPDTSYEQYF	TGTGCCAGCATCCCGGACACCTCCTACGAGCAGTACTTC
TRBD1	TRBV5-5	NA	TRBJ2-7	15	CASSLEKGAYYEQYF	TGTGCCAGCAGCTTGGAAAAGGGGGCCTACTACGAGCAGTACTTC
NA	TRBV10-3	many	TRBJ1-2	12	CAISESTPYYTF	TGTGCCATCAGTGAGTCGACTCCGTACTACACCTTC
NA	TRBV7-9	few	TRBJ1-1	13	CASSTTGNTEAFF	TGTGCCAGCAGTACGACAGGGAACACTGAAGCTTTCTTT
TRBD1	TRBV28	NA	TRBJ2-7	13	CASSLGQGYEQYF	TGTGCCAGCAGTTTGGGACAGGGATACGAGCAGTACTTC
NA	TRBV7-9	many	TRBJ1-2	14	CASSLGLVQDGYTF	TGTGCCAGCAGCTTAGGACTCGTCCAGGATGGCTACACCTTC
TRBD2	TRBV12-3/TRBV12-4	many	TRBJ2-1	16	CASSLQAGVFYNEQFF	TGTGCCAGCAGCCTACAAGCGGGGGTATTCTACAATGAGCAGTTCTTC
TRBD2	TRBV12-3/TRBV12-4	NA	TRBJ2-1	17	CASSLDLGLAGGNEQFF	TGTGCCAGCAGTTTAGACCTAGGACTAGCGGGAGGTAATGAGCAGTTCTTC
TRBD1	TRBV10-3	few	TRBJ2-7	16	CAISDPGTGSSYEQYF	TGTGCCATCAGTGACCCAGGGACAGGGAGCTCCTACGAGCAGTACTTC
NA	TRBV7-9	NA	TRBJ2-2	15	CASSPPVRESGELFF	TGTGCCAGCAGCCCTCCCGTCAGGGAATCCGGGGAGCTGTTTTTT
NA	TRBV20-1	NA	TRBJ2-7	15	CSARTQVTGLNEQYF	TGCAGTGCTAGAACACAGGTCACAGGGCTCAACGAGCAGTACTTC
NA	TRBV9	NA	TRBJ2-2	15	CASSVTRGATGELFF	TGTGCCAGCAGCGTAACGCGGGGCGCAACCGGGGAGCTGTTTTTT
TRBD2	TRBV20-1	few	TRBJ2-5	14	CSAQGLVVQETQYF	TGCAGTGCCCAGGGACTAGTGGTACAAGAGACCCAGTACTTC
TRBD1	TRBV20-1	NA	TRBJ1-2	15	CSASRDRRNVYGYTF	TGCAGTGCTAGCCGGGACAGGCGAAATGTCTATGGCTACACCTTC
NA	TRBV5-4	NA	TRBJ1-1	13	CASSLQPDLEAFF	TGTGCCAGCAGCTTGCAACCAGACCTTGAAGCTTTCTTT
TRBD1	TRBV3-1	few	TRBJ2-7	14	CASSRRQGSGEQYF	TGTGCCAGCAGCCGGCGACAGGGGTCGGGCGAGCAGTACTTC
TRBD1	TRBV6-5	few	TRBJ2-4	19	CASSPWGTASFLEGNIQYF	TGTGCCAGCAGTCCCTGGGGGACAGCATCCTTCCTCGAGGGGAACATTCAGTACTTC
NA	TRBV12-3/TRBV12-4	NA	TRBJ1-1	17	CASSTQGPRRMNTEAFF	TGTGCCAGCAGTACCCAGGGGCCCCGGAGGATGAACACTGAAGCTTTCTTT
NA	TRBV19	NA	TRBJ2-7	13	CATSTGLTYEQYF	TGTGCCACATCCACTGGACTGACCTACGAGCAGTACTTC
NA	TRBV9	many	TRBJ2-2	14	CASSTQTLTGELFF	TGTGCCAGCAGCACACAAACACTTACCGGGGAGCTGTTTTTT
NA	TRBV7-9	few	TRBJ2-2	16	CASSLAKTVNTGELFF	TGTGCCAGCAGTCTAGCCAAGACAGTGAACACCGGGGAGCTGTTTTTT
TRBD2	TRBV7-3	many	TRBJ2-4	17	CASSRKAGAGGRNIQYF	TGTGCCAGCAGCCGGAAGGCGGGTGCGGGAGGGAGGAACATTCAGTACTTC